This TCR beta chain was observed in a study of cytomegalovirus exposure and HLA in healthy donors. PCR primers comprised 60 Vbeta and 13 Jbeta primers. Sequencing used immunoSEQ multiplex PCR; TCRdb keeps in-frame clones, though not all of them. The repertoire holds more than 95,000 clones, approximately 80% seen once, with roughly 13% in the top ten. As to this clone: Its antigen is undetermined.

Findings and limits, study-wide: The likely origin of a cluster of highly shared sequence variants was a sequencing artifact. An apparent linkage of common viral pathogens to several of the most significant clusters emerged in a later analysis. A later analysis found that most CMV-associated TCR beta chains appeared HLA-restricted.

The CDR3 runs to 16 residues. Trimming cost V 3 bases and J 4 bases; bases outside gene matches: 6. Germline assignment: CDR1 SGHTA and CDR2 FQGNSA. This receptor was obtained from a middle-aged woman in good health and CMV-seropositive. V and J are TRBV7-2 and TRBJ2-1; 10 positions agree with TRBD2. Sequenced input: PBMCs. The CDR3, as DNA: TGTGCCAGCAGCTTCGCCGGGACTAGCGCTTACAATGAGCAGTTCTTC. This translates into CASSFAGTSAYNEQFF.